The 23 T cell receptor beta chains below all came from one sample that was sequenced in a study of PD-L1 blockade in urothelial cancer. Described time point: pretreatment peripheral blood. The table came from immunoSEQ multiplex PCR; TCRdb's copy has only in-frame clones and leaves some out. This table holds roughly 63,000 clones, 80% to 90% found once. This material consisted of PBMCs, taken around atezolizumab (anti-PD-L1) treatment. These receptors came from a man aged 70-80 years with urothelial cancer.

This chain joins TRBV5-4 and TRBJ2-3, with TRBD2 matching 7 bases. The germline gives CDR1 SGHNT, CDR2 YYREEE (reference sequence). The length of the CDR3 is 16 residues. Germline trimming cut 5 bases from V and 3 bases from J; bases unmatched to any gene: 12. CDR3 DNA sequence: TGTGCCAGCAGACCTTGGGGCGGGAGAGGAACAGATACGCAGTATTTT. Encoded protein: CASRPWGGRGTDTQYF.

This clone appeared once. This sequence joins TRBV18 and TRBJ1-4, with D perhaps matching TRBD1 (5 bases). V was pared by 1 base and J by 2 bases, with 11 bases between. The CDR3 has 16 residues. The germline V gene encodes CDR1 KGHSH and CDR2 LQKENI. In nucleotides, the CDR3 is TGTGCCAGCTCACCACAGGCCCCAGGGACTAATGAAAAACTGTTTTTT. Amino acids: CASSPQAPGTNEKLFF.

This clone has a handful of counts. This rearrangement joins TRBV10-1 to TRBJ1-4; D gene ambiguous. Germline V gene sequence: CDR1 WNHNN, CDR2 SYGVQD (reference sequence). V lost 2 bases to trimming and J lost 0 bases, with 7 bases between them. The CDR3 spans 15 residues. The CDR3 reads CASSEGHSTNEKLFF. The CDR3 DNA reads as TGCGCCAGCAGTGAGGGCCATTCAACTAATGAAAAACTGTTTTTT.

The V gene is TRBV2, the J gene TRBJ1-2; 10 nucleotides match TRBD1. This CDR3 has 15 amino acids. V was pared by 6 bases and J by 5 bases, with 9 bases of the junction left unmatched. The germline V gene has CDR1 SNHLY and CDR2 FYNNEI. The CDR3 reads CASSLTGGANYGYTF. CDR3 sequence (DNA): TGTGCCAGCAGCTTGACAGGGGGCGCCAATTATGGCTACACCTTC.

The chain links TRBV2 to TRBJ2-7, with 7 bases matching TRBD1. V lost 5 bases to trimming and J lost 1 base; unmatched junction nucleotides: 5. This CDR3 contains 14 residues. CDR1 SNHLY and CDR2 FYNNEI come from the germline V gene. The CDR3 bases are TGTGCCAGCAGTATCGAGACAGGGTCCTACGAGCAGTACTTC. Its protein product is CASSIETGSYEQYF.

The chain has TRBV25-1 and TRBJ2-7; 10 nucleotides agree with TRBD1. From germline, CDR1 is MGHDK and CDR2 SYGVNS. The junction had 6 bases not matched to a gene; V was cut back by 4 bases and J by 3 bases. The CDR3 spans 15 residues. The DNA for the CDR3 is TGTGCCAGCAGTGGAGCCGGGACAGGGGTCTACGAGCAGTACTTC. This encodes CASSGAGTGVYEQYF.

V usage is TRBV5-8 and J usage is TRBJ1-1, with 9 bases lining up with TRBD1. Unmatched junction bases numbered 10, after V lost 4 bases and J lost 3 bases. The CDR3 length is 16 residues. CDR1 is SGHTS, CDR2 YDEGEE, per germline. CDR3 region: CASSKPGTGSYTEAFF. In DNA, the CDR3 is TGTGCCAGCAGCAAGCCCGGGACAGGGAGTTACACTGAAGCTTTCTTT.

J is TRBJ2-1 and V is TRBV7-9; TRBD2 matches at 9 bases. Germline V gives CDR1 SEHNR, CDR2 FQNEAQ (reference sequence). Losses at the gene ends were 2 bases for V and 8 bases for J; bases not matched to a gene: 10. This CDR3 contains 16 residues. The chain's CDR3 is CASSLRRLAGMDEQFF. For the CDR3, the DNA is TGTGCCAGCAGCTTAAGGCGGCTAGCGGGAATGGATGAGCAGTTCTTC.

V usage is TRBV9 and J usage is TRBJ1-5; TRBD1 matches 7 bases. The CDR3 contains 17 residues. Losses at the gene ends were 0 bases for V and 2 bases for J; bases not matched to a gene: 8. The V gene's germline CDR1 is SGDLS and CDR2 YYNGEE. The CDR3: CASSVVSRGQGNQPQHF. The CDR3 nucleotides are TGTGCCAGCAGCGTAGTCTCTAGGGGGCAGGGCAATCAGCCCCAGCATTTT.

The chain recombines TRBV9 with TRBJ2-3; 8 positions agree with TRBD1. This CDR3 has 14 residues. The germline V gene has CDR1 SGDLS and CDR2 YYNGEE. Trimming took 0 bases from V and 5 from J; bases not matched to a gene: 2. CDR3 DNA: TGTGCCAGCAGCGTAGGACAGGGGCTAGATACGCAGTATTTT. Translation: CASSVGQGLDTQYF.

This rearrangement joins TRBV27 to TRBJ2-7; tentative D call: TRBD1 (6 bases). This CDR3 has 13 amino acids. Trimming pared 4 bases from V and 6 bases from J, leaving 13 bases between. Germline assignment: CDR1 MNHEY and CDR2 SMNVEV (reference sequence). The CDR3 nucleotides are TGTGCCAGCAGTTCCAACAGGGACGGCGAGCAGTACTTC. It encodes CASSSNRDGEQYF.

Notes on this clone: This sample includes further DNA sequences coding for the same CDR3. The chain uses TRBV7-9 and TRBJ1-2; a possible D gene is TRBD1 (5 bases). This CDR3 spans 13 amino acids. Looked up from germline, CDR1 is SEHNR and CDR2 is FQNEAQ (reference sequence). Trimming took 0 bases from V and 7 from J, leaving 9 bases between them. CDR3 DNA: TGTGCCAGCAGCTTAGCAGGGGAGGGTGGCTACACCTTC. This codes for CASSLAGEGGYTF.

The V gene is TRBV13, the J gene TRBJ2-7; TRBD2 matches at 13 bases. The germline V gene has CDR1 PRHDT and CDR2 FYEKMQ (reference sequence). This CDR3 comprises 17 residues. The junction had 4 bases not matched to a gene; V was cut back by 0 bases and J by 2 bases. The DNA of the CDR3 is TGTGCCAGCAGCTTAGGCCCGGGACTAGCGGGGACCTACGAGCAGTACTTC. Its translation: CASSLGPGLAGTYEQYF.

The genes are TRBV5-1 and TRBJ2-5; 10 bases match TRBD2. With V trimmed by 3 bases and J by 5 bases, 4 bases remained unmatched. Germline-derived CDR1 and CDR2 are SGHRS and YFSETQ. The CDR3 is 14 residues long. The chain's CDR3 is CASSWSGGAETQYF. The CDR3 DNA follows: TGCGCCAGCAGCTGGAGCGGGGGGGCGGAGACCCAGTACTTC. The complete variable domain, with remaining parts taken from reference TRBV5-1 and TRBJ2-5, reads KAGVTQTPRYLIKTRGQQVTLSCSPISGHRSVSWYQQTPGQGLQFLFEYFSETQRNKGNFPGRFSGRQFSNSRSEMNVSTLELGDSALYLCASSWSGGAETQYFGPGTRLLVL.

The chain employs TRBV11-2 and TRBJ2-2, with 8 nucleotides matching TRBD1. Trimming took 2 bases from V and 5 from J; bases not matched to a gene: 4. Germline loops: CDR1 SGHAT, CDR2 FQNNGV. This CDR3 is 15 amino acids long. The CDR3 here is CASSLYRGRTGELFF. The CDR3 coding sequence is TGTGCCAGCAGCTTATACAGGGGGAGGACCGGGGAGCTGTTTTTT.

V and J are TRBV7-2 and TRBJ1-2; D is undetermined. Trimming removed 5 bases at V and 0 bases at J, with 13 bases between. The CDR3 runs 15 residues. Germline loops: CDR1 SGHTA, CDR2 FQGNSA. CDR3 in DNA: TGTGCCAGCAGCCCCTTTGCGGGCGCTAACTATGGCTACACCTTC. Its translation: CASSPFAGANYGYTF.

The CDR3 bases are TGTGCCAGCAGTTACTCGCCGGGACTCACGCAGGAAAAACTGTTTTTT. Translating it yields CASSYSPGLTQEKLFF. The chain joins TRBV6-5 to TRBJ1-4; TRBD1 is a possible D gene (5 bases). Per the germline V gene, CDR1 is MNHEY and CDR2 is SVGAGI. Trimming took off 0 bases at V and 8 bases at J, with 16 bases between the two ends. This CDR3 is built from 16 residues.

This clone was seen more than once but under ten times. CDR3: CASGRQVNEQFF. CDR3 DNA sequence: TGTGCCAGTGGGAGACAAGTCAATGAGCAGTTCTTC. V gene TRBV19 combines with J gene TRBJ2-1; possibly TRBD2 for D (5 bases). CDR1 and CDR2 (germline): LNHDA, SQIVND (reference sequence). V lost 8 bases and J 6 bases, leaving 11 bases between the germline ends. The CDR3 has 12 residues.

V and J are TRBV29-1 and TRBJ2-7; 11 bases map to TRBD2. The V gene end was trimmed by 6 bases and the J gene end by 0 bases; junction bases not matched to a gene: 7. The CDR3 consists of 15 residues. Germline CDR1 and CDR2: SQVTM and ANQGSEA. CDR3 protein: CSVSGTSGSSYEQYF. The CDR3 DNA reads TGCAGCGTCTCAGGGACTAGCGGATCCTCCTACGAGCAGTACTTC.

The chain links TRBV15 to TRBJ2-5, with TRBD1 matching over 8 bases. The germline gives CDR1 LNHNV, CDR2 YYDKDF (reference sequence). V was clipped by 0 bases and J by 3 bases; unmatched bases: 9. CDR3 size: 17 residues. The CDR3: CATSRDPPGGVEETQYF. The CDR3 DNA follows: TGTGCCACCAGCAGAGATCCCCCAGGGGGCGTGGAAGAGACCCAGTACTTC.

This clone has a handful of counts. CDR3 in DNA: TGTGCCAGCTCACCAACAGGGTATAATTCACCCCTCCACTTT. It yields the protein CASSPTGYNSPLHF. The rearrangement uses TRBV18 and TRBJ1-6; a possible D gene is TRBD1 (6 bases). The germline V gene encodes CDR1 KGHSH and CDR2 LQKENI. The V and J ends lost 2 bases and 4 bases respectively, with 6 bases between them. The CDR3 totals 14 residues. Full variable domain (outside the CDR3, taken from reference TRBV18 and TRBJ1-6): NAGVMQNPRHLVRRRGQEARLRCSPMKGHSHVYWYRQLPEEGLKFMVYLQKENIIDESGMPKERFSAEFPKEGPSILRIQQVVRGDSAAYFCASSPTGYNSPLHFGNGTRLTVT.

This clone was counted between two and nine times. Here the CDR3 DNA reads TGTGCCAGCAGCGAAGGACAGGGAAGTTTCCCCGAGCAGTACTTC. As protein: CASSEGQGSFPEQYF. The V gene is TRBV9, the J gene TRBJ2-7, with 8 bases that match TRBD1. V lost 3 bases to trimming and J lost 6 bases; unmatched junction nucleotides: 11. CDR3 length: 15 amino acids. Germline values: CDR1 SGDLS, CDR2 YYNGEE. Combining the CDR3 with reference TRBV9 and TRBJ2-7 gives the whole variable domain DSGVTQTPKHLITATGQRVTLRCSPRSGDLSVYWYQQSLDQGLQFLIQYYNGEERAKGNILERFSAQQFPDLHSELNLSSLELGDSALYFCASSEGQGSFPEQYFGPGTRLTVT.

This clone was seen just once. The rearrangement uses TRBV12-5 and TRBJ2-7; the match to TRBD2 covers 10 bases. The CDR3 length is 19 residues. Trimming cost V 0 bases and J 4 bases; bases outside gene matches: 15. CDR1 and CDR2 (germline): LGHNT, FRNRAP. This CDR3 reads CASGLVSRGLAGVRYEQYF. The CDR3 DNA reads TGTGCTAGTGGTTTGGTATCCCGGGGGCTAGCGGGAGTAAGGTACGAGCAGTACTTC. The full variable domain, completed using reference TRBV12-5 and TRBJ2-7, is DARVTQTPRHKVTEMGQEVTMRCQPILGHNTVFWYRQTMMQGLELLAYFRNRAPLDDSGMPKDRFSAEMPDATLATLKIQPSEPRDSAVYFCASGLVSRGLAGVRYEQYFGPGTRLTVT.